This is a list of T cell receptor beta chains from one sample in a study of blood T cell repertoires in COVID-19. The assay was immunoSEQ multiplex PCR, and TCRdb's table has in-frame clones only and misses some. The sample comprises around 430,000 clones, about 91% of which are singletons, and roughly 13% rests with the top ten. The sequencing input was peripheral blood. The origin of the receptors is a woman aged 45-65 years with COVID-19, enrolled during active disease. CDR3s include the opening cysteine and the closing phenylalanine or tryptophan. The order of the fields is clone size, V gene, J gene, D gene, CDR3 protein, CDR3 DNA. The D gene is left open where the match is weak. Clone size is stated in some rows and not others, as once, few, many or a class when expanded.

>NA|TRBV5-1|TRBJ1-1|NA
CASSRGGWDTEAFF
TGCGCCAGCAGCCGCGGGGGGTGGGACACTGAAGCTTTCTTT
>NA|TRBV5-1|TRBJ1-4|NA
CASSWTANPTNEKLFF
TGCGCCAGCAGCTGGACAGCCAACCCAACTAATGAAAAACTGTTTTTT
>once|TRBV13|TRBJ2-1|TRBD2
CASSDISGGSNEQFF
TGTGCCAGCAGCGACATTAGCGGGGGGTCGAATGAGCAGTTCTTC
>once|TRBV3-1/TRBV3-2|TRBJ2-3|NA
CASSPSYAVADTQYF
TGTGCCAGCAGCCCTTCCTATGCGGTGGCAGATACGCAGTATTTT
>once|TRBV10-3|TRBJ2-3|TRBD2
CAISEASGETDTQYF
TGTGCCATCAGTGAAGCTAGCGGGGAGACAGATACGCAGTATTTT
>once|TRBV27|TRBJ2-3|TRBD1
CASGDRGGTDTQYF
TGTGCCAGCGGGGACAGGGGGGGCACAGATACGCAGTATTTT
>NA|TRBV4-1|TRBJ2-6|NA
CASSYIGQWSSGANVLTF
TGCGCCAGCAGCTACATTGGCCAATGGAGCTCTGGGGCCAACGTCCTGACTTTC
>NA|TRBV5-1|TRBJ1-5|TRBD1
CASSPGTGSPQPQHF
TGCGCCAGCAGCCCCGGGACAGGGTCCCCTCAGCCCCAGCATTTT
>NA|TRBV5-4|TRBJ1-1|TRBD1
CASSFRTGETTEAFF
TGTGCCAGCAGCTTTCGGACAGGGGAGACCACTGAAGCTTTCTTT
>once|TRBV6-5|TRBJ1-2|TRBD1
CASNEGQGGGYGYTF
TGTGCCAGCAACGAGGGACAGGGGGGAGGTTATGGCTACACCTTC
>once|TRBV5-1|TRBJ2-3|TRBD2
CASSLGGGALRTDTQYF
TGCGCCAGCAGCCTGGGCGGGGGGGCCCTTAGAACAGATACGCAGTATTTT
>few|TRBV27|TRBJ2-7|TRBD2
CASRVAGGRYYEQYF
TGTGCCAGCAGGGTAGCGGGGGGGCGTTACTACGAGCAGTACTTC
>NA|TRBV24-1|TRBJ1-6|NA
CATSDLQGRAPLHF
TGTGCCACCAGTGACTTACAGGGAAGGGCACCCCTCCACTTT
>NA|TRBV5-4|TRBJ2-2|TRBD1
CASSSGQGGYAGELFF
TGTGCCAGCAGCTCAGGACAGGGCGGGTATGCCGGGGAGCTGTTTTTT
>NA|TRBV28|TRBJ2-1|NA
CASSSPGWAYNEQFF
TGTGCCAGCAGTTCACCCGGATGGGCATACAATGAGCAGTTCTTC
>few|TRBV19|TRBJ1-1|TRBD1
CASRATGARDTEAFF
TGTGCCAGTAGGGCCACAGGGGCACGGGACACTGAAGCTTTCTTT
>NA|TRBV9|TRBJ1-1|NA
CASTPLGGDLNTEAFF
TGTGCCAGCACCCCCTTAGGAGGCGACTTGAACACTGAAGCTTTCTTT
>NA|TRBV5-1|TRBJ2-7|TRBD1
CASRGTGYEQYF
TGCGCCAGCAGGGGGACAGGCTACGAGCAGTACTTC
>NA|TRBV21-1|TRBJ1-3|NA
CASSKALKIKDRRCCGNTIYF
TGTGCCAGCAGCAAAGCCCTCAAAATTAAGGACAGGAGGTGTTGTGGAAACACCATATATTTT
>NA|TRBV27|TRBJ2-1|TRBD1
CASRPTPGTGTNEQFF
TGTGCCAGCAGACCGACCCCCGGGACAGGGACGAATGAGCAGTTCTTC
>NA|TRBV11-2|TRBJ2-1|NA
CASSLGSELFF
TGTGCCAGCAGCTTAGGGTCGGAGCTGTTCTTC
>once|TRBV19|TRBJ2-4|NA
CASSIRHPSIQYF
TGTGCCAGTAGTATTAGACACCCCAGTATCCAGTACTTC
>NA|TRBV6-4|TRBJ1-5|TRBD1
CASSGDRVFQPQHF
TGTGCCAGCAGTGGAGACAGGGTTTTTCAGCCCCAGCATTTT
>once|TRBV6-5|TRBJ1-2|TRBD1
CASRLNRGGIGGYTF
TGTGCCAGCAGACTAAACAGGGGAGGTATAGGTGGCTACACCTTC
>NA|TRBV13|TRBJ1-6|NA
CASSLGQTNSPLHF
TGTGCCAGCAGCTTAGGACAGACTAATTCACCCCTCCACTTT
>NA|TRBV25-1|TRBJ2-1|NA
CASSEPEGGTYNEQFF
TGTGCCAGCAGTGAACCCGAGGGGGGGACCTACAATGAGCAGTTCTTC
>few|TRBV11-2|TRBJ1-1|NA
CASSLGDSRGVEAFF
TGTGCCAGCAGCTTGGGCGACTCCCGGGGGGTTGAAGCTTTCTTT
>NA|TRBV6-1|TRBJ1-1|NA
CASSEERFTEAFF
TGTGCCAGCAGTGAAGAGAGATTTACTGAAGCTTTCTTT
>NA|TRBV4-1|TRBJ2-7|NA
CASALGPHEQYF
TGCGCCTCGGCCCTGGGGCCCCACGAGCAGTACTTC
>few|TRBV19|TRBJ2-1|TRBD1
CASRRPAGTGVNNEQFF
TGTGCCAGTAGACGCCCCGCCGGGACAGGGGTCAACAATGAGCAGTTCTTC
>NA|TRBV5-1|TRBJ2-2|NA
CASSLFGVGTGELFF
TGCGCCAGCAGCTTGTTCGGGGTTGGGACCGGGGAGCTGTTTTTT
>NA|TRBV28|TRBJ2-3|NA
CASSLMGMNTQYF
TGTGCCAGCAGTTTAATGGGCATGAATACGCAGTATTTT
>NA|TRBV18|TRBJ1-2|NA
CASSPNRQANYGYTF
TGTGCCAGCTCACCCAACCGACAGGCAAACTATGGCTACACCTTC
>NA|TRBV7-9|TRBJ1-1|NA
CASTRNRGINDEAFF
TGTGCCAGCACCCGAAACCGCGGGATTAATGATGAAGCTTTCTTT
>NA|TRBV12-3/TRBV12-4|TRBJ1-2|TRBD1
CASSFPDRVATF
TGTGCCAGCAGTTTCCCCGACAGGGTGGCCACCTTC
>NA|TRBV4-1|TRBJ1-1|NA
CASSRRQADTEAFF
TGCGCCAGCAGCAGACGACAGGCGGACACTGAAGCTTTCTTT
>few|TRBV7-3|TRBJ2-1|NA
CASSSGSYNEQFF
TGTGCCAGCAGCTCGGGTTCCTACAATGAGCAGTTCTTC
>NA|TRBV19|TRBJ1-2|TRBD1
CASSIPRQGGYTF
TGTGCCAGTAGTATACCACGACAGGGGGGCTACACCTTC
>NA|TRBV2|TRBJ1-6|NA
CASKGWDSPLHF
TGTGCCAGCAAGGGGTGGGATTCACCCCTCCACTTT
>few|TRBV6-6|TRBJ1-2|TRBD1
CASSQGQAGPYGYTF
TGTGCCAGCAGTCAGGGACAGGCGGGGCCTTATGGCTACACCTTC
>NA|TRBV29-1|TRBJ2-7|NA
CSVVREPSYEQYF
TGCAGCGTTGTACGGGAGCCCTCCTACGAGCAGTACTTC
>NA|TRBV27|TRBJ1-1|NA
CASSLWGGHTEAFF
TGTGCCAGCAGTTTATGGGGAGGGCACACTGAAGCTTTCTTT
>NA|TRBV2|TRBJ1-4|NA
CASSVLSATNEKLFF
TGTGCCAGCAGTGTTCTTTCTGCAACTAATGAAAAACTGTTTTTT
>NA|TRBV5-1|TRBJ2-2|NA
CASSFLQEGTGELFF
TGCGCCAGCAGCTTCCTACAGGAAGGGACCGGGGAGCTGTTTTTT
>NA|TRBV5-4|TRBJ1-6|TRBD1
CASSSPGQGVLNSPLHF
TGTGCCAGCAGCTCCCCGGGACAGGGGGTACTAAATTCACCCCTCCACTTT
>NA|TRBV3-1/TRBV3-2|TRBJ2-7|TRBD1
CASGGTGAYEQYF
TGTGCCAGCGGGGGGACAGGAGCTTACGAGCAGTACTTC
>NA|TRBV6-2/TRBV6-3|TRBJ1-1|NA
CASSTGHTEAFF
TGTGCCAGCAGTACGGGTCACACTGAAGCTTTCTTT
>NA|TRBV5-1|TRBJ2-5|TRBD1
CASSYGQGRETQYF
TGCGCCAGCAGCTACGGACAGGGGAGGGAGACCCAGTACTTC
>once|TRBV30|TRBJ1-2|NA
CAWLLTAGQTTNYGYTF
TGTGCCTGGCTATTGACAGCAGGGCAGACAACGAACTATGGCTACACCTTC
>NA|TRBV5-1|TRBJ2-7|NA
CASSATGRNEQYF
TGCGCCAGCAGCGCGACGGGGAGAAACGAGCAGTACTTC
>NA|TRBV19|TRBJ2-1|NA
CASSLISRYNEQFF
TGTGCCAGTAGTCTAATCAGCAGGTACAATGAGCAGTTCTTC
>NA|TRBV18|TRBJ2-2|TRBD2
CASSPDERGVAGELFF
TGTGCCAGCTCACCAGACGAGCGGGGGGTCGCCGGGGAGCTGTTTTTT
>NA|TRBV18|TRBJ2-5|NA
CASSPDWRGAETQYF
TGTGCCAGCTCCCCCGATTGGAGAGGAGCAGAGACCCAGTACTTC
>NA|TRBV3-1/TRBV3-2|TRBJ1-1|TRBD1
CASSYGQGGTEAFF
TGTGCCAGCAGCTACGGACAGGGAGGCACTGAAGCTTTCTTT
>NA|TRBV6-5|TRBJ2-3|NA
CASSFSDTQYF
TGTGCCAGCAGTTTCTCAGATACGCAGTATTTT